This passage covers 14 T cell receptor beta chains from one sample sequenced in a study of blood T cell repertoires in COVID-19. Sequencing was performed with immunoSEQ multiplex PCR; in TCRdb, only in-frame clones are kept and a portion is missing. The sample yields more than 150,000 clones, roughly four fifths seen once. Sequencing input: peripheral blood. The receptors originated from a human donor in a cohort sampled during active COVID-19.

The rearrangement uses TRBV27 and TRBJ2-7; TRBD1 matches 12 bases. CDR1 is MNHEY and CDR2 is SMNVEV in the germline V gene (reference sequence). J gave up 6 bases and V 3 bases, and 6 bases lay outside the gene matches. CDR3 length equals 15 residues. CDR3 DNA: TGTGCCAGCAGTTTGGTCGGGACAGGGGGCGGCGAGCAGTACTTC. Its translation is CASSLVGTGGGEQYF.

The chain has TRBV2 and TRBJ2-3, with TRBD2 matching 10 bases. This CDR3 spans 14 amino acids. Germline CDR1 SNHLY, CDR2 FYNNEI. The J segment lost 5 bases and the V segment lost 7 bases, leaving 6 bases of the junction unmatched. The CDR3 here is CASNSGGAIDTQYF. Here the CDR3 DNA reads TGTGCCAGCAACAGCGGGGGGGCCATAGATACGCAGTATTTT. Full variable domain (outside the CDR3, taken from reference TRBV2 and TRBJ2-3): EPEVTQTPSHQVTQMGQEVILRCVPISNHLYFYWYRQILGQKVEFLVSFYNNEISEKSEIFDDQFSVERPDGSNFTLKIRSTKLEDSAMYFCASNSGGAIDTQYFGPGTRLTVL.

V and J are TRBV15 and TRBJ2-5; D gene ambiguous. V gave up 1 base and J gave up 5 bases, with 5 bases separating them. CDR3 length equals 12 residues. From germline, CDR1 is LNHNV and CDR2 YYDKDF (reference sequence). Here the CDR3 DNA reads TGTGCCACCAGCAGAGGACTCGAGACCCAGTACTTC. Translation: CATSRGLETQYF.

The CDR3 coding sequence is TGTGCCAGCAGTCAGCCGGGACAGGGGTTTGATGAGCAGTTCTTC. Encoded protein: CASSQPGQGFDEQFF. The chain employs TRBV27 and TRBJ2-1; 10 nucleotides line up with TRBD1. Germline CDR1 MNHEY, CDR2 SMNVEV (reference sequence). With V trimmed by 5 bases and J by 8 bases, 9 bases remained unmatched. The CDR3 spans 15 residues.

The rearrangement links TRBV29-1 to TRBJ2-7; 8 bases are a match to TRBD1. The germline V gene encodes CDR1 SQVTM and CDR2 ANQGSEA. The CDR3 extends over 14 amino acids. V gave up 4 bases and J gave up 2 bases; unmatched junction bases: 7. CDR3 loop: CSVVGQGLPYEQYF. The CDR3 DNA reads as TGCAGCGTTGTTGGACAGGGACTCCCCTACGAGCAGTACTTC.

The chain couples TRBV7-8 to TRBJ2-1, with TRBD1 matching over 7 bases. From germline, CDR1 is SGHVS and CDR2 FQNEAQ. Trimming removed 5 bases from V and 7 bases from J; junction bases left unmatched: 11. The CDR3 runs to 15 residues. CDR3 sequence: CASSLRQGFMNEQFF. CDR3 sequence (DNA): TGTGCCAGCAGCCTACGACAGGGATTTATGAATGAGCAGTTCTTC. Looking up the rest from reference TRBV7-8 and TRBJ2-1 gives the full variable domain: GAGVSQSPRYKVAKRGQDVALRCDPISGHVSLFWYQQALGQGPEFLTYFQNEAQLDKSGLPSDRFFAERPEGSVSTLKIQRTQQEDSAVYLCASSLRQGFMNEQFFGPGTRLTVL.

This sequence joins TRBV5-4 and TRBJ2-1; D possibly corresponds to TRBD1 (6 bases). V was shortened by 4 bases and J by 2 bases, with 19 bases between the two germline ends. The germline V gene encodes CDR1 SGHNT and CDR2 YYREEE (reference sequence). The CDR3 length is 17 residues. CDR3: CASSGTRGGVTYNEQFF. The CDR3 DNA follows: TGTGCCAGCAGCGGCACCAGGGGTGGGGTTACCTACAATGAGCAGTTCTTC. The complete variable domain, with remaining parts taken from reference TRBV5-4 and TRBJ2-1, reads ETGVTQSPTHLIKTRGQQVTLRCSSQSGHNTVSWYQQALGQGPQFIFQYYREEENGRGNFPPRFSGLQFPNYSSELNVNALELDDSALYLCASSGTRGGVTYNEQFFGPGTRLTVL.

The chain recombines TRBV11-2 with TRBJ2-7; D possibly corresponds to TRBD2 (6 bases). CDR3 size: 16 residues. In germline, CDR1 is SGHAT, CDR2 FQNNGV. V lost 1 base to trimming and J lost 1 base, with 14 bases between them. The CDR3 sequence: CASSLVSSLASYEQYF. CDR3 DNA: TGTGCCAGCAGCTTAGTCTCCAGCCTAGCGTCCTACGAGCAGTACTTC.

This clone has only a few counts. The CDR3 DNA reads TGTGCCAGCAGCTCCGACCGGGGTCAGCCCCAGCATTTT. Translation: CASSSDRGQPQHF. This chain links TRBV7-9 with TRBJ1-5; no definite D call. Germline V CDR1 and CDR2: SEHNR, FQNEAQ (reference sequence). V shed 4 bases and J shed 6 bases, with 10 bases lying between them. This CDR3 is 13 amino acids long.

CDR3 nucleotides: TGTGCCAGCGGACCCGGTGGGGGCGAGCAGTTCTTC. Residues: CASGPGGGEQFF. The rearrangement uses TRBV12-3 or TRBV12-4 and TRBJ2-1, with D tentatively TRBD1 (6 bases). The V end lost 8 bases, the J end lost 10 bases, and 15 bases lay between the germline ends. This CDR3 region has 12 residues.

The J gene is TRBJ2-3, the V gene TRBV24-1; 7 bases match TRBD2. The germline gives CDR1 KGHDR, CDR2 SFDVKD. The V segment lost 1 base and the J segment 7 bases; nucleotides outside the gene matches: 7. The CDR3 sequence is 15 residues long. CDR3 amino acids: CATSDFSGGVYTQYF. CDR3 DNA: TGTGCCACCAGTGATTTCTCGGGGGGTGTTTATACGCAGTATTTT.

The DNA for the CDR3 is TGTGCCAGCAGCGTAGCTGGAACTAGCGGGGGAGCCAGCACAGATACGCAGTATTTT. Translating it yields CASSVAGTSGGASTDTQYF. This chain connects TRBV9 to TRBJ2-3; 11 positions match TRBD2. CDR1 is SGDLS, CDR2 YYNGEE, per germline. The CDR3 is 19 amino acids. Trimming cost V 0 bases and J 0 bases; bases outside gene matches: 9. Filled out from reference TRBV9 and TRBJ2-3, the complete variable domain reads DSGVTQTPKHLITATGQRVTLRCSPRSGDLSVYWYQQSLDQGLQFLIQYYNGEERAKGNILERFSAQQFPDLHSELNLSSLELGDSALYFCASSVAGTSGGASTDTQYFGPGTRLTVL.

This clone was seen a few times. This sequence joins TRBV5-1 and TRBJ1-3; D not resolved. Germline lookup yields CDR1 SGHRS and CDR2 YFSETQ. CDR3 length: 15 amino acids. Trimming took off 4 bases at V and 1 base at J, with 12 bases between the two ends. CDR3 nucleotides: TGCGCCAGCAGCGCAGACTTTCCTTCTGGAAACACCATATATTTT. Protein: CASSADFPSGNTIYF.

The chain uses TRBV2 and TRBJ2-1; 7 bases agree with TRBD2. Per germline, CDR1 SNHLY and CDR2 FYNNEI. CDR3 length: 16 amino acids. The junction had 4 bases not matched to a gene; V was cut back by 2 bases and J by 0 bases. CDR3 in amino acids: CASSELGGGSYNEQFF. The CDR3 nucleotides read TGTGCCAGCAGTGAATTGGGGGGGGGCTCCTACAATGAGCAGTTCTTC. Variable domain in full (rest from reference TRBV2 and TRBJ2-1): EPEVTQTPSHQVTQMGQEVILRCVPISNHLYFYWYRQILGQKVEFLVSFYNNEISEKSEIFDDQFSVERPDGSNFTLKIRSTKLEDSAMYFCASSELGGGSYNEQFFGPGTRLTVL.